This TCR beta chain was recovered during a study of blood T cell repertoires in COVID-19. About the research overall: Specimens from acute and convalescent COVID-19 originated in the United States, Italy and Spain. T cells, B-cell-depleted T cells, or PBMCs supplied cDNA or gDNA.

Per germline, CDR1 SEHNR and CDR2 FQNEAQ (reference sequence). The CDR3 runs to 16 residues. V was pared by 3 bases and J by 8 bases, with 7 bases of the junction left unmatched. Original handling: Reference gene primer amplification yielded estimated nucleated cell counts. Assay used: immunoSEQ multiplex PCR; TCRdb lists only in-frame clones, some missing. V and J calls and clone size are given by that table; D and trimming were obtained from the DNA. The sample lists about 170,000 clones; approximately 77% were seen once. This rearrangement joins TRBV7-9 to TRBJ2-1, with 13 bases aligning to TRBD2. The specimen sequenced was peripheral blood. This TCR came from a woman over 75 with active or convalescent COVID-19. CDR3 residues: CASSFLLAGGLDEQFF. The CDR3 bases are TGTGCCAGCAGCTTCTTACTAGCGGGAGGGTTGGATGAGCAGTTCTTC.